This T cell receptor beta chain came from a study of PD-1 and CTLA-4 blockade in melanoma. V lost 5 bases to trimming and J lost 6 bases; unmatched junction nucleotides: 12. Germline V gives CDR1 SGHAT, CDR2 FQNNGV. This CDR3 has 17 amino acids. The repertoire was sequenced with immunoSEQ multiplex PCR; TCRdb's copy has only in-frame clones and lacks some. The sample lists about 31,000 clones; about 91% were seen once. This TCR was recovered from a human donor with melanoma. The specimen was CD8+ T cells from peripheral blood, collected from a patient given anti-PD-1 treatment. The chain is built from TRBV11-2 and TRBJ2-7; 14 bases map to TRBD2. The CDR3 DNA reads TGTGCCAGCAGCCCCGGGACTAGCGGGAGTACGGTCCCCGAGCAGTACTTC. Its protein product is CASSPGTSGSTVPEQYF.